A selection of T cell receptor beta chains follows, all from one sample in a study of blood T cell repertoires in COVID-19. Assay: immunoSEQ multiplex PCR; the TCRdb copy retains only in-frame clones and omits some. The sample has tens of thousands of clones; 80% are singletons. Sequencing used peripheral blood. The receptors come from a woman of 80 years or more with acute or convalescent COVID-19. The CDR3 runs from the conserved cysteine through the conserved F or W. Each record gives: CDR3 DNA, CDR3 protein, J gene, V gene, clone size, D gene. A D gene is named only where the DNA matches it firmly. Not every row has a clone size; where given, it reads once, few, many or a size class.

TGCGCCAGCAGCGCGGGAACTGATAGCAATCAGCCCCAGCATTTT,CASSAGTDSNQPQHF,TRBJ1-5,TRBV5-1,-,-
TGCGCCAGCAGCGCCGGTAGGGGCGGCTACGAGCAGTACTTC,CASSAGRGGYEQYF,TRBJ2-7,TRBV10-2,-,-
TGTGCCAGCAGTCGACAGGGGATCGGTTCTGGAAACACCATATATTTT,CASSRQGIGSGNTIYF,TRBJ1-3,TRBV6-6,-,TRBD1
TGTGCCAGCAGCCAACAGGACAGAAACACTGAAGCTTTCTTT,CASSQQDRNTEAFF,TRBJ1-1,TRBV3-1/TRBV3-2,-,-
TGTGCCAGCAGCCCGGGCGGGACAGGTCCTGACAATGAGCAGTTCTTC,CASSPGGTGPDNEQFF,TRBJ2-1,TRBV5-4,-,TRBD1
TGTGCCTGGACCACCGAAACAGGTTTCTCTGGAAACACCATATATTTT,CAWTTETGFSGNTIYF,TRBJ1-3,TRBV30,-,-
TGTGCCAGCAGCCTTCCGGGAGGATATAATTCACCCCTCCACTTT,CASSLPGGYNSPLHF,TRBJ1-6,TRBV5-6,-,-
TGTGCCAGCAGCTTAGCGCCCCTAAGGGGCAGCTCTGGAAACACCATATATTTT,CASSLAPLRGSSGNTIYF,TRBJ1-3,TRBV7-2,-,-
TGTGCCAGCAGCCCGAGAGGGAACCAAGAGACCCAGTACTTC,CASSPRGNQETQYF,TRBJ2-5,TRBV7-2,-,-
TGTGCCTGGAGTCGGCAGGGCTATGGCTACACCTTC,CAWSRQGYGYTF,TRBJ1-2,TRBV30,once,-
TGCGCCAGCAGCCTCCAGGGACTAGCGGGGGCCGGCACAGATACGCAGTATTTT,CASSLQGLAGAGTDTQYF,TRBJ2-3,TRBV5-1,-,TRBD2
TGTGCCACCAGCAGGGCCATACTTACAGGGCAAAGTGAAAAACTGTTTTTT,CATSRAILTGQSEKLFF,TRBJ1-4,TRBV15,once,-
TGTGCCAGCAGCTTGGGACGACAGGGGCAACTCCACTTT,CASSLGRQGQLHF,TRBJ1-6,TRBV7-2,few,TRBD1
TGTGCCAGCCGCGGGACGGTCGGCGGCTACGAGCAGTACTTC,CASRGTVGGYEQYF,TRBJ2-7,TRBV6-5,-,-
TGTGCCAGCAGCCCAGGGCCGGCTTTTAAGGGCTACACCTTC,CASSPGPAFKGYTF,TRBJ1-2,TRBV9,-,-
TGCGCCAGCAGCCCCTATCCGACAGGCCTCTCTGGAAACACCATATATTTT,CASSPYPTGLSGNTIYF,TRBJ1-3,TRBV5-1,-,-
TGTGCCAGCAGCTTACAGGGGCGGAACACTGAAGCTTTCTTT,CASSLQGRNTEAFF,TRBJ1-1,TRBV7-9,-,-